Shown below are 17 T cell receptor beta chains from a single sample sequenced in a study of blood T cell repertoires in COVID-19. The table came from immunoSEQ multiplex PCR; TCRdb's copy has only in-frame clones and leaves some out. The sample lists 150,000 to 200,000 clones, around four fifths occurring once. The sequenced sample was PBMCs or T cells enriched from blood (not recorded which). Receptors originate from a woman between 50 and 59 years old who had recovered from COVID-19.

There are a few counts of this clone. The rearrangement uses TRBV18 and TRBJ1-2; 9 nucleotides line up with TRBD1. The CDR3 runs to 16 residues. Trimming removed 0 bases from V and 7 bases from J; junction bases left unmatched: 9. Germline CDR1 reads KGHSH; CDR2 reads LQKENI. CDR3 nucleotides: TGTGCCAGCTCACCACCGGACCACAGGGGGCTCGGTGGCTACACCTTC. The encoded protein is CASSPPDHRGLGGYTF.

DNA of the CDR3: TGTGCCAGCAGTTTCCTAGTCGCTGGGGGCGCGGTTGGCTACACCTTC. The encoded protein is CASSFLVAGGAVGYTF. The chain is built from TRBV27 and TRBJ1-2; TRBD1 is a possible D gene (6 bases). Germline V gene data show CDR1 as MNHEY and CDR2 as SMNVEV (reference sequence). V was cut by 3 bases and J by 7 bases, with 21 bases left in between. There are 16 residues in the CDR3.

V gene TRBV24-1 combines with J gene TRBJ2-3; 8 nucleotides line up with TRBD2. V was pared by 3 bases and J by 6 bases, with 4 bases of the junction left unmatched. This CDR3 has 14 residues. Germline lookup yields CDR1 KGHDR and CDR2 SFDVKD. CDR3 nucleotide sequence: TGTGCCACCAGTGATCTGCGGGAGGCCGATACGCAGTATTTT. This sequence encodes CATSDLREADTQYF.

This chain uses TRBV6-5 with TRBJ2-7; a possible D gene is TRBD2 (6 bases). The CDR3 has 14 residues. Germline V gene lookup returns CDR1 MNHEY and CDR2 SVGAGI. V was cut by 4 bases and J by 4 bases, with 14 bases left in between. CDR3 sequence: CASSLVGGEYEQYF. The CDR3 DNA follows: TGTGCCAGCAGTTTGGTGGGGGGAGAGTACGAGCAGTACTTC.

The rearrangement links TRBV4-1 to TRBJ1-6; TRBD1 agrees at 8 bases. Germline V gene data show CDR1 as MGHRA and CDR2 as YSYEKL. The CDR3 is 15 amino acids. V was clipped by 1 base and J by 5 bases; unmatched bases: 1. CDR3 region: CASSQADRDNSPLHF. CDR3 coding DNA: TGCGCCAGCAGCCAAGCGGACAGGGATAATTCACCCCTCCACTTT.

This chain links TRBV3-1 (or the pseudogene TRBV3-2) with TRBJ1-6; D uncertain. V dropped 4 bases and J dropped 8 bases, with 9 bases sitting between them. This CDR3 is 13 amino acids long. Germline V gene lookup returns CDR1 LGHDT and CDR2 YNNKEL (reference sequence). DNA of the CDR3: TGTGCCAGCAGCCCCTCTCGGGATTCACCCCTCCACTTT. Translation gives CASSPSRDSPLHF.

The CDR3 DNA follows: TGTGCCAGTAGTGTAAGTGGGACAGGGGCCTATGAGCAGTTCTTC. It encodes CASSVSGTGAYEQFF. The genes are TRBV19 and TRBJ2-1; 10 bases align to TRBD1. The ends lost 5 bases at V and 8 bases at J; junction bases unmatched: 9. This CDR3 has 15 amino acids. Germline V lookup: CDR1 LNHDA, CDR2 SQIVND (reference sequence).

This sequence joins TRBV5-1 and TRBJ1-2, with D possibly TRBD1 on 5 matching bases. V lost 4 bases and J lost 5, with 12 bases in between. Germline CDR1 SGHRS, CDR2 YFSETQ. The CDR3 runs to 13 residues. DNA of the CDR3: TGCGCCAGCAGCGATGGCCAGGGATATGGCTACACCTTC. It codes for CASSDGQGYGYTF.

The chain recombines TRBV5-1 with TRBJ2-1; 10 nucleotides align to TRBD2. V lost 2 bases and J lost 4; bases outside the gene matches: 6. Germline V gene data show CDR1 as SGHRS and CDR2 as YFSETQ. CDR3 length: 16 residues. CDR3 nucleotides: TGCGCCAGCAGCTTACCAGCGGGAGGGAATTACAATGAGCAGTTCTTC. Amino acid sequence: CASSLPAGGNYNEQFF.

This clone came up a few times. V and J are TRBV5-1 and TRBJ1-5; possibly TRBD1 for D (5 bases). V lost 3 bases and J 7 bases, leaving 11 bases between the germline ends. The germline V gene has CDR1 SGHRS and CDR2 YFSETQ. This CDR3 is 13 amino acids long. As DNA, the CDR3 is TGCGCCAGCAGCTCGACAGCCGGGCAGCCCCAGCATTTT. Protein product: CASSSTAGQPQHF.

The chain has TRBV10-2 and TRBJ2-5; D is perhaps TRBD1 (5 bases). The V gene lost 4 bases and the J gene lost 5 bases, with 11 bases spanning the gap. CDR3 length equals 13 residues. Germline assignment: CDR1 WSHSY and CDR2 SAAADI. In DNA form, the CDR3 reads TGCGCCAGCAGTGTACAGGACGGGGAGACCCAGTACTTC. Translated, it gives CASSVQDGETQYF.

The chain links TRBV29-1 to TRBJ2-7, with TRBD2 identical over 10 bases. The V gene end was trimmed by 4 bases and the J gene end by 7 bases; junction bases not matched to a gene: 10. Germline loops: CDR1 SQVTM, CDR2 ANQGSEA. This CDR3 comprises 14 residues. The CDR3 DNA reads TGCAGCGTTGGGGTCGCTAGCGGGAGCACGGAGCAGTACTTC. Encoded protein: CSVGVASGSTEQYF.

The chain joins TRBV4-1 to TRBJ2-5; TRBD2 agrees at 7 bases. In germline, CDR1 is MGHRA, CDR2 YSYEKL. The CDR3 totals 16 residues. J was trimmed by 5 bases and V by 4 bases; bases with no gene match: 13. The CDR3 loop reads CASSPTTGRVGETQYF. The CDR3 region has the DNA TGCGCCAGCAGCCCGACTACTGGGAGGGTTGGGGAGACCCAGTACTTC.

The chain employs TRBV12-3 or TRBV12-4 and TRBJ2-1; weak D call: TRBD2 (5 bases). CDR3 size: 13 residues. The V and J ends lost 3 bases and 6 bases respectively, with 9 bases between them. The DNA for the CDR3 is TGTGCCAGCAGTTTGGTAGCGACCAATGAGCAGTTCTTC. Its protein product is CASSLVATNEQFF.

CDR3 loop: CASSIGGDGYTF. Here the CDR3 DNA reads TGTGCCAGTAGTATAGGAGGAGATGGCTACACCTTC. The chain has TRBV19 and TRBJ1-2; D not certain. V lost 1 base and J 6 bases, leaving 6 bases between the germline ends. The CDR3 is made up of 12 amino acids. CDR1 and CDR2 from the germline V gene are LNHDA and SQIVND (reference sequence). The entire variable domain, with the rest obtained from reference TRBV19 and TRBJ1-2, is as follows: DGGITQSPKYLFRKEGQNVTLSCEQNLNHDAMYWYRQDPGQGLRLIYYSQIVNDFQKGDIAEGYSVSREKKESFPLTVTSAQKNPTAFYLCASSIGGDGYTFGSGTRLTVV.

This clone was seen many times. This chain joins TRBV2 and TRBJ2-4, with no clear D. There are 15 residues in the CDR3. Germline lookup yields CDR1 SNHLY and CDR2 FYNNEI. V lost 0 bases and J lost 0, with 6 bases in between. The CDR3: CASSEAGVAKNIQYF. The CDR3 nucleotides are TGTGCCAGCAGTGAAGCGGGCGTAGCCAAAAACATTCAGTACTTC.

This clone was seen only once. The CDR3 is CAWAYRDRVTGELFF. Here the CDR3 DNA reads TGTGCCTGGGCGTACCGGGACAGGGTCACCGGGGAGCTGTTTTTT. This chain links TRBV30 with TRBJ2-2, with 9 positions matching TRBD1. CDR3 length: 15 amino acids. J lost 4 bases, V lost 5 bases, and 8 bases had no gene match. Per the germline V gene, CDR1 is GTSNPN and CDR2 is SVGIG (reference sequence).